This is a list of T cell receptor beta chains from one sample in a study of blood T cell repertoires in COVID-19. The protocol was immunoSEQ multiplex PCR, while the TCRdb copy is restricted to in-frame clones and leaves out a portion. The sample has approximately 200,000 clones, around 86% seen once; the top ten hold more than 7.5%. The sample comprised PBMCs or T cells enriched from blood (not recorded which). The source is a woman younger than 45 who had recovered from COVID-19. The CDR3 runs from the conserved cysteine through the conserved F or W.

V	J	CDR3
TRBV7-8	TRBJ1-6	CASSLAGYNSPLHF
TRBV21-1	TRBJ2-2	CASSKGSGNTGELFF
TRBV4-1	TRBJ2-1	CASSQERGGVGYNEQFF
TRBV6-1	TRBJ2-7	CASSEGGIYEQYF
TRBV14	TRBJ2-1	CARDRGGNNEQFF
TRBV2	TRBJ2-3	CASSEGLSTDTQYF
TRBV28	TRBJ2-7	CASSPSGGPYEQYF
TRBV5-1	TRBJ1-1	CASSLEGQGGSTEAFF
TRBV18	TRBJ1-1	CASSPDRGQMNTEAFF
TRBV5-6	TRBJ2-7	CASSLGSRTRGLYF
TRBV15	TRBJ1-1	CATSREGRQGGLDTEAFF
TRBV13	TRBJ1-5	CASTTAGQPQHF
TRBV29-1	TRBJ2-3	CSKTKSSTDTQYF
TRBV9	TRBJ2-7	CASSVVGEAGYEQYF
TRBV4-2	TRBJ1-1	CASSQGPGDTEAFF
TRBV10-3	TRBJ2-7	CAIRGQGTSYEQYF
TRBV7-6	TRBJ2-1	CASSFIPASGSYNEQFF
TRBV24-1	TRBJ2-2	CATSEPDRGLYTGELFF
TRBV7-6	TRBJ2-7	CASSSRGGPSSYEQYF
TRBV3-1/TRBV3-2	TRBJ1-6	CASSQSSVSPLHF
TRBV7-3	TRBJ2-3	CASSLTGLALLTDTQYF
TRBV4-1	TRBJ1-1	CASSHPTLGDTEAFF
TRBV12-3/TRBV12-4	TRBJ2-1	CASSLQGGNEQFF
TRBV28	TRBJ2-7	CASSFEPGLAATTYEQYF
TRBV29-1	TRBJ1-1	CSVVTGTNTEAFF
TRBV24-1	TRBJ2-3	CATSAGRALVTDTQYF
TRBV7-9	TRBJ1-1	CASSFHNAVNTEAFF
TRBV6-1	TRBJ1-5	CASSEEGGSNQPQHF
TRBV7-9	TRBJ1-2	CASSPAGEQVGYTF
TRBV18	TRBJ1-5	CASSFTGTDQPQHF
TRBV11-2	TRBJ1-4	CASSLKVVRPNEKLFF
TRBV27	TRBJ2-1	CASSLSAGGPKEQFF
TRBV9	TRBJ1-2	CASSVEDEGAIGYTF
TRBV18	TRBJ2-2	CASSSGLADTGELFF
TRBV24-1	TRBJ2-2	CATSVGTGGATPKAGELFF
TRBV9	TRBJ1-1	CASSAHDRKNTEAFF
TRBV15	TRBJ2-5	CATSRELAGAETQYF
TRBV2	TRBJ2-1	CASSGQGNEQFF
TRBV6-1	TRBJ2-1	CASSEKKTSGFPYNEQFF
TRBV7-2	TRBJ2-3	CASSLVAGARGTDTQYF
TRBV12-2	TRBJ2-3	CASRPNLGATDTQYF
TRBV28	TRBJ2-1	CASSTLAGGKDNEQFF
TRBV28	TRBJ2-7	CASSLMWSGRADEQYF
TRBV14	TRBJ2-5	CASSQGGLALRQTQYF
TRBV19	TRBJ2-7	CASSTHGQGGSYEQYF
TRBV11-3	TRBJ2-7	CASSPRWGDEQYF
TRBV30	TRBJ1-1	CAWSPTGYTEAFF
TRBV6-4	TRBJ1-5	CASRPGLFNQPQHF
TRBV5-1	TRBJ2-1	CASSLGGGGRDEQFF
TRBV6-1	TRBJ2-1	CASSEGGQGGNEQFF
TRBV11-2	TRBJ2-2	CASSSLTTGGGWELFF
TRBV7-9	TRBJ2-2	CASSSRQGGSVTGELFF
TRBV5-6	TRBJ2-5	CASSLGLETQYF
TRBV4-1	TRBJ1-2	CASSQDQGTNYGYTF
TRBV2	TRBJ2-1	CASTSNTYNEQFF
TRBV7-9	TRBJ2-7	CASSLVASGRAYEQYF
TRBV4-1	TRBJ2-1	CASSQDPNEQFF
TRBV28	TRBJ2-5	CASSLGGLGRETQYF
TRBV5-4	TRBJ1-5	CASSAGPNSNQPQHF